This T cell receptor (beta chain) was documented in a study of Tregs in tolerant kidney transplant recipients. Study conclusions and caveats: Findings come from small patient numbers and require larger validation. Biological reproducibility was not directly addressed, but technical replication error appeared minimal.

In regard to this clone: Its antigen is currently unknown.

V lost 11 bases to trimming and J lost 0 bases, with 26 bases between them. There are 17 residues in the CDR3. Germline-derived CDR1 and CDR2 are SNHLY and FYNNEI. CD4+CD25+CD127- Tregs, CD4+CD25- non-Tregs, CD4 and CD8 cells were sorted. TCRdb's copy holds only in-frame clones and misses some; the assay was immunoSEQ multiplex PCR. The sample gives tens of thousands of clones, around 84% of which show up once; roughly 4% is in the top ten. The material sequenced was CD4+ T cells from blood. The TCR originated in a human donor in good health. The chain uses TRBV2 and TRBJ2-7, with D perhaps being TRBD1 or TRBD2 (8 bases each). Here the CDR3 reads CASRGPPQRGHSYEQYF. Written as DNA, the CDR3 is TGTGCCTCCAGGGGGCCCCCACAGCGGGGGCACTCCTACGAGCAGTACTTC.